The 5 T cell receptor beta chains in this list originate from one sample, sequenced in a study of T cells in Graves' hyperthyroidism and ophthalmopathy (dated by TCRdb to about 2019). The receptor library was made with multiplex PCR. The listed sequencing device is Illumina HiSeq 2000. Amplification of TCR beta CDR3 regions was carried out from RNA transcripts. The first round of RT-PCR for the TCR CDR3 was performed with the HTBI primer set and the Qiagen OneStep RT-PCR kit. TCRdb reprocessed the public reads (quality trimming at Q25 with fastp, clone calling with MiXCR) and kept in-frame beta chains. For every CDR3 protein sequence, its rows merge into one entry that carries the most common genes and DNA. The sample contains approximately 570,000 distinct CDR3 sequences, 15% to 20% of them found a single time. Over 45% of the sample is taken by the ten largest. Sequenced sample: blood. All receptors come from a man aged 35-49 years with Graves' ophthalmopathy.

This chain joins TRBV4-1 and TRBJ2-5, with 12 bases matching TRBD2. The V and J ends lost 3 bases and 1 base, in that order; junction bases with no gene match: 3. The length of the CDR3 is 16 residues. Germline CDR1 is MGHRA and CDR2 is YSYEKL. Written as DNA, the CDR3 is TGCGCCAGCAGCCACCAACTAGCGGGGGGCCAAGAGACCCAGTACTTC. Translation: CASSHQLAGGQETQYF.

The rearrangement links TRBV6-1 to TRBJ2-5, with TRBD1 as a possible D gene (7 bases). CDR1 is MNHNS and CDR2 is SASEGT in the germline V gene. The CDR3 is made up of 15 amino acids. Between the trimmed V and J ends, which lost 7 bases and 4 bases, there was a span of 19 bases. The CDR3 spells CASKEGTVIGETQYF. The CDR3, as DNA: TGTGCCAGCAAGGAGGGGACAGTCATTGGAGAGACCCAGTACTTC.

In regard to this clonotype: This may stem from a read error, because a much larger clone lies one nucleotide away. CDR3 nucleotide sequence: TGTGCCAGCACCTTCCGAAGGGGGGGAATGAACACTGAAGCTTTCTTT. Residues: CASTFRRGGMNTEAFF. The chain couples TRBV7-8 to TRBJ1-1; a weak D match, TRBD1 (6 bases). Trimming cost V 7 bases and J 0 bases, with 18 bases left between them. CDR3 length: 16 residues. Germline CDR1 reads SGHVS; CDR2 reads FQNEAQ.

This sequence joins TRBV27 and TRBJ1-1; 9 nucleotides agree with TRBD1. The CDR3 covers 15 residues. Germline loops: CDR1 MNHEY, CDR2 SMNVEV (reference sequence). The V and J ends lost 5 bases and 4 bases, in that order; junction bases with no gene match: 8. In nucleotides, the CDR3 is TGTGCCAGCAGTACCCGACAGGGGGAGGGCACTGAAGCTTTCTTT. Protein: CASSTRQGEGTEAFF.

This clonotype has at least ten counts. The rearrangement links TRBV12-3 or TRBV12-4 to TRBJ2-5, with 10 positions matching TRBD2. CDR3 length: 15 residues. V lost 5 bases and J lost 2; bases outside the gene matches: 5. This CDR3 is CASSPQRGGQETQYF. The CDR3 region has the DNA TGTGCCAGCAGTCCTCAGCGGGGGGGACAAGAGACCCAGTACTTC.